The 26 T cell receptor beta chains reported below all come from one sample, sequenced in a study of T cells after somatic rescue of genetic block. Data came from immunoSEQ multiplex PCR; TCRdb stores just in-frame clones and leaves some out. In the table there are about 14,000 clones, roughly three quarters of which are singletons. Material for sequencing was peripheral blood mononuclear cells (PBMCs). The origin of the receptors is a boy aged 5-17 years.

This clone has only one observation. V gene TRBV5-1 combines with J gene TRBJ1-3; D not certain. This CDR3 region has 14 residues. Germline V CDR1 and CDR2: SGHRS, YFSETQ. Trimming removed 0 bases from V and 4 bases from J, with 8 bases in between. The CDR3 spells CASSLGNLGNTIYF. CDR3 nucleotides: TGCGCCAGCAGCTTGGGGAACTTGGGAAACACCATATATTTT.

CDR3 protein: CASRPYRVDSTDTQYF. CDR3 nucleotides: TGTGCCAGCAGACCGTACAGGGTGGACAGCACAGATACGCAGTATTTT. The chain links TRBV11-2 to TRBJ2-3; a possible D gene is TRBD1 (6 bases). The germline gives CDR1 SGHAT, CDR2 FQNNGV. V was cut by 6 bases and J by 0 bases, with 16 bases left in between. This CDR3 spans 16 amino acids.

This clone turned up a few times. The chain employs TRBV2 and TRBJ2-7; TRBD2 matches 9 bases. V dropped 6 bases and J dropped 7; count of bases not matched to a gene: 13. The germline V gene encodes CDR1 SNHLY and CDR2 FYNNEI. The CDR3 is 15 amino acids. CDR3 DNA: TGTGCCAGCAGCTCCTTCGCGGGGGGGCCTGAGGAGCAGTACTTC. This codes for CASSSFAGGPEEQYF.

With respect to this clone: At one end, the junction sequence differs from germline, possibly due to a read error. The chain is built from TRBV7-7 and TRBJ2-5, with a possible D match to TRBD1 (6 bases). The CDR3 loop spans 11 amino acids. The germline gives CDR1 SSHAT, CDR2 FNYEAQ (reference sequence). The CDR3 sequence: CASSLGGTQYF. The CDR3 DNA reads TGTGCTAGCAGCTTAGGGGGGACCCAGTACTTC.

The chain employs TRBV6-5 and TRBJ2-1; no clear D. The CDR3 spans 15 residues. Germline CDR1 MNHEY, CDR2 SVGAGI. V lost 7 bases to trimming and J lost 0 bases, with 13 bases between them. The CDR3 sequence: CASTPVGFSYNEQFF. The CDR3 DNA sequence: TGTGCCAGCACCCCCGTAGGTTTCTCCTACAATGAGCAGTTCTTC.

This clone was observed a handful of times. The chain links TRBV27 to TRBJ1-1, with D perhaps TRBD1 (6 bases). The V and J ends lost 5 bases and 0 bases respectively, with 16 bases between them. The length of the CDR3 is 16 residues. CDR1 is MNHEY, CDR2 SMNVEV, per germline (reference sequence). CDR3 in amino acids: CASSARTVIMNTEAFF. In DNA, the CDR3 is TGTGCCAGCAGTGCCCGGACAGTAATTATGAACACTGAAGCTTTCTTT.

The gene calls are TRBV27 and TRBJ2-6, with 8 bases matching TRBD1. The germline V gene encodes CDR1 MNHEY and CDR2 SMNVEV (reference sequence). The CDR3 length is 16 residues. The junction had 7 bases not matched to a gene; V was cut back by 5 bases and J by 4 bases. For the CDR3, the DNA is TGTGCCAGCAGTAGTCACAGGGGGAGAGGGGCCAACGTCCTGACTTTC. This codes for CASSSHRGRGANVLTF.

In nucleotides, the CDR3 is TGTGCCAGCAGCTTACTCGGGCAGGTTCCTCCTCTAGCCAAAAACATTCAGTACTTC. It codes for CASSLLGQVPPLAKNIQYF. This rearrangement joins TRBV11-3 to TRBJ2-4, with D unclear. V lost 2 bases, J lost 0 bases, and 20 bases lay in between. Germline V gene sequence: CDR1 SGHNT, CDR2 YENEEA. The CDR3 totals 19 residues.

The chain combines TRBV18 with TRBJ2-7, with D perhaps assigned TRBD1 or TRBD2 (6 bases each). Looked up from germline, CDR1 is KGHSH and CDR2 is LQKENI. V shed 5 bases and J shed 2 bases, with 16 bases lying between them. The CDR3 spans 15 residues. Here the CDR3 DNA reads TGTGCCAGCTCATCAGAGGGGGGTCGCACCTACGAGCAGTACTTC. Amino acids: CASSSEGGRTYEQYF.

This rearrangement joins TRBV6-6 to TRBJ1-4; TRBD1 matches at 7 bases. V shed 6 bases and J 3 bases; nucleotides not matched to a gene: 7. This CDR3 spans 15 amino acids. CDR1 MNHNY and CDR2 SVGAGI come from the germline V gene (reference sequence). The CDR3 spells CASSFLGTANEKLFF. CDR3 nucleotides: TGTGCCAGCAGCTTCCTCGGGACAGCTAATGAAAAACTGTTTTTT.

V is TRBV6-6 and J is TRBJ1-2; D ambiguous. CDR3 size: 15 residues. The V and J ends lost 2 bases and 7 bases respectively, with 17 bases between them. Germline V CDR1 and CDR2: MNHNY, SVGAGI (reference sequence). The CDR3 spells CASSYQLALGSGYTF. The CDR3 DNA is TGTGCCAGCAGTTACCAGCTAGCCTTAGGGAGTGGCTACACCTTC.

V is TRBV18 and J is TRBJ2-1; 7 bases map to TRBD2. Germline CDR1 KGHSH, CDR2 LQKENI. Germline trimming cut 0 bases from V and 5 bases from J; bases unmatched to any gene: 7. The CDR3 sequence is 16 residues long. The CDR3: CASSPPRGRAHNEQFF. The CDR3 bases are TGTGCCAGCTCACCACCTCGAGGGAGGGCGCACAATGAGCAGTTCTTC.

The rearrangement uses TRBV28 and TRBJ1-1; D is possibly TRBD1 (6 bases). Trimming stripped 2 bases from V and 11 bases from J, with 12 bases between. CDR3 length: 12 residues. Germline values: CDR1 MDHEN, CDR2 SYDVKM. The CDR3 region is CASSLLTGFAFF. CDR3 in DNA: TGTGCCAGCAGTTTACTAACAGGGTTCGCTTTCTTT.

This clone was observed a handful of times. The chain has TRBV7-9 and TRBJ1-1; unclear D gene. V was clipped by 6 bases and J by 0 bases, with 14 bases between them. Per the germline V gene, CDR1 is SEHNR and CDR2 is FQNEAQ (reference sequence). The CDR3 loop spans 15 amino acids. In nucleotides, the CDR3 is TGTGCCAGCAGTAACAGCCCTCACCTGAACACTGAAGCTTTCTTT. Amino acids: CASSNSPHLNTEAFF.

This clone has more than one count but fewer than ten. This CDR3 reads CASSLEGGPYEQYF. In DNA, the CDR3 is TGTGCCAGCAGCTTGGAGGGCGGCCCCTACGAGCAGTACTTC. The rearrangement joins TRBV5-6 to TRBJ2-7; D not certain. From germline, CDR1 is SGHDT and CDR2 YYEEEE. Between the trimmed V and J ends, which lost 0 bases and 2 bases, there was a span of 9 bases. This CDR3 contains 14 residues.

The chain uses TRBV11-2 and TRBJ2-7; D may be TRBD2 (6 bases). Germline values: CDR1 SGHAT, CDR2 FQNNGV. This CDR3 spans 15 amino acids. With 4 bases removed from V and 0 bases from J, the gap between germline ends came to 13 bases. The CDR3 bases are TGTGCCAGCAGCTCATTGGGGAGGAGCTCCTACGAGCAGTACTTC. Translated: CASSSLGRSSYEQYF.

The J gene is TRBJ2-5, the V gene TRBV6-5; D ambiguous. Germline V gives CDR1 MNHEY, CDR2 SVGAGI. Trimming took off 8 bases at V and 4 bases at J, with 8 bases between the two ends. CDR3 length equals 11 residues. CDR3 residues: CASSWGETQYF. For the CDR3, the DNA is TGTGCCAGCTCCTGGGGAGAGACCCAGTACTTC.

The rearrangement joins TRBV18 to TRBJ2-5; a possible D gene is TRBD2 (7 bases). Germline CDR1 KGHSH, CDR2 LQKENI. Deletions cut 3 bases from V and 4 bases from J, with 15 bases between. There are 15 residues in the CDR3. DNA for the CDR3: TGTGCCAGCTCACCCCGTGGGGGGGGCGGAGAGACCCAGTACTTC. Translation: CASSPRGGGGETQYF.

The CDR3 sequence is CASSLSSTLPDQPQHF. As DNA, the CDR3 is TGTGCCAGCAGTTTATCGTCGACCCTCCCTGATCAGCCCCAGCATTTT. The V and J genes are TRBV27 and TRBJ1-5; D is undetermined. Deletions cut 0 bases from V and 5 bases from J, with 14 bases between. Germline V gene data show CDR1 as MNHEY and CDR2 as SMNVEV (reference sequence). The length of the CDR3 is 16 residues.

The J gene is TRBJ1-4, the V gene TRBV7-9; 8 bases map to TRBD1. Germline V lookup: CDR1 SEHNR, CDR2 FQNEAQ (reference sequence). Trimming at V came to 4 bases and at J to 7 bases, leaving 11 bases not matched to a gene. This CDR3 has 16 residues. The CDR3 nucleotides are TGTGCCAGCAGCTCACATTACAGGGGGGGTTTTGAAAAACTGTTTTTT. Encoded protein: CASSSHYRGGFEKLFF.

V usage is TRBV25-1 and J usage is TRBJ2-7, with TRBD1 as a possible D gene (6 bases). V lost 3 bases and J lost 3, with 15 bases in between. This CDR3 has 15 amino acids. Per the germline V gene, CDR1 is MGHDK and CDR2 is SYGVNS. The CDR3 DNA reads TGTGCCAGCAGTGATATGGGGGCCCGGGACTACGAGCAGTACTTC. As protein: CASSDMGARDYEQYF.

CDR3 sequence (DNA): TGTGCCAGCAGCCGGGCCGGCGGGGGGCCCCTCGAGCAGTACTTC. Its translation: CASSRAGGGPLEQYF. The chain carries TRBV6-6 and TRBJ2-7; 8 bases agree with TRBD2. The length of the CDR3 is 15 residues. J was trimmed by 6 bases and V by 6 bases; bases with no gene match: 13. Germline V lookup: CDR1 MNHNY, CDR2 SVGAGI (reference sequence).

The chain uses TRBV6-5 and TRBJ2-7; 9 positions match TRBD1. Trimming cost V 8 bases and J 7 bases; bases outside gene matches: 9. Germline loops: CDR1 MNHEY, CDR2 SVGAGI. The CDR3 has 13 amino acids. This CDR3 is CASWTGAKGEQYF. As DNA, the CDR3 is TGTGCCAGCTGGACAGGGGCTAAAGGAGAGCAGTACTTC.

The rearrangement joins TRBV19 to TRBJ2-5; the D is unclear. The CDR3 is 13 amino acids. The germline CDR1 and CDR2 sequences are LNHDA and SQIVND (reference sequence). Trimming took 2 bases from V and 2 from J, leaving 6 bases between them. The CDR3 DNA follows: TGTGCCAGTAGTATACACCCTCAAGAGACCCAGTACTTC. Its translation: CASSIHPQETQYF.

The gene calls are TRBV9 and TRBJ2-7, with D possibly being TRBD2 (5 bases). Trimming took off 4 bases at V and 2 bases at J, with 16 bases between the two ends. CDR1 is SGDLS, CDR2 YYNGEE, per germline. This CDR3 is built from 15 residues. The CDR3, as DNA: TGTGCCAGCAGCCCTGAGGGAAACTTAACCTACGAGCAGTACTTC. As protein: CASSPEGNLTYEQYF.

This clone showed up just once. V usage is TRBV11-2 and J usage is TRBJ1-2, with unresolved D. V lost 3 bases and J 3 bases, leaving 11 bases between the germline ends. This CDR3 comprises 14 residues. CDR1 and CDR2 (germline): SGHAT, FQNNGV. CDR3 in DNA: TGTGCCAGCAGCTTCCGGGGAACCCACTATGGCTACACCTTC. It yields the protein CASSFRGTHYGYTF.